This T cell receptor (beta chain) was sequenced for a study of tissue T cells after allogeneic stem cell transplantation. The CDR3 has 15 residues. Trimming cost V 0 bases and J 3 bases, with 9 bases left between them. CDR1 and CDR2 (germline): SGHRS, YFSETQ. Using immunoSEQ multiplex PCR, the repertoire was profiled, and TCRdb retains in-frame clones only, with some absent. The sample consists of 25,000 to 30,000 clones, 85% of them appearing once. The sequencing used blood, collected before transplantation. The V and J genes are TRBV5-1 and TRBJ1-4; D not resolved. The clonotype was recovered from a woman aged 18 to 55 who later had graft-versus-host disease after an allogeneic stem cell transplant. For the CDR3, the DNA is TGCGCCAGCAGCTTGGGGACCCCTTCTAATGAAAAACTGTTTTTT. It specifies CASSLGTPSNEKLFF.